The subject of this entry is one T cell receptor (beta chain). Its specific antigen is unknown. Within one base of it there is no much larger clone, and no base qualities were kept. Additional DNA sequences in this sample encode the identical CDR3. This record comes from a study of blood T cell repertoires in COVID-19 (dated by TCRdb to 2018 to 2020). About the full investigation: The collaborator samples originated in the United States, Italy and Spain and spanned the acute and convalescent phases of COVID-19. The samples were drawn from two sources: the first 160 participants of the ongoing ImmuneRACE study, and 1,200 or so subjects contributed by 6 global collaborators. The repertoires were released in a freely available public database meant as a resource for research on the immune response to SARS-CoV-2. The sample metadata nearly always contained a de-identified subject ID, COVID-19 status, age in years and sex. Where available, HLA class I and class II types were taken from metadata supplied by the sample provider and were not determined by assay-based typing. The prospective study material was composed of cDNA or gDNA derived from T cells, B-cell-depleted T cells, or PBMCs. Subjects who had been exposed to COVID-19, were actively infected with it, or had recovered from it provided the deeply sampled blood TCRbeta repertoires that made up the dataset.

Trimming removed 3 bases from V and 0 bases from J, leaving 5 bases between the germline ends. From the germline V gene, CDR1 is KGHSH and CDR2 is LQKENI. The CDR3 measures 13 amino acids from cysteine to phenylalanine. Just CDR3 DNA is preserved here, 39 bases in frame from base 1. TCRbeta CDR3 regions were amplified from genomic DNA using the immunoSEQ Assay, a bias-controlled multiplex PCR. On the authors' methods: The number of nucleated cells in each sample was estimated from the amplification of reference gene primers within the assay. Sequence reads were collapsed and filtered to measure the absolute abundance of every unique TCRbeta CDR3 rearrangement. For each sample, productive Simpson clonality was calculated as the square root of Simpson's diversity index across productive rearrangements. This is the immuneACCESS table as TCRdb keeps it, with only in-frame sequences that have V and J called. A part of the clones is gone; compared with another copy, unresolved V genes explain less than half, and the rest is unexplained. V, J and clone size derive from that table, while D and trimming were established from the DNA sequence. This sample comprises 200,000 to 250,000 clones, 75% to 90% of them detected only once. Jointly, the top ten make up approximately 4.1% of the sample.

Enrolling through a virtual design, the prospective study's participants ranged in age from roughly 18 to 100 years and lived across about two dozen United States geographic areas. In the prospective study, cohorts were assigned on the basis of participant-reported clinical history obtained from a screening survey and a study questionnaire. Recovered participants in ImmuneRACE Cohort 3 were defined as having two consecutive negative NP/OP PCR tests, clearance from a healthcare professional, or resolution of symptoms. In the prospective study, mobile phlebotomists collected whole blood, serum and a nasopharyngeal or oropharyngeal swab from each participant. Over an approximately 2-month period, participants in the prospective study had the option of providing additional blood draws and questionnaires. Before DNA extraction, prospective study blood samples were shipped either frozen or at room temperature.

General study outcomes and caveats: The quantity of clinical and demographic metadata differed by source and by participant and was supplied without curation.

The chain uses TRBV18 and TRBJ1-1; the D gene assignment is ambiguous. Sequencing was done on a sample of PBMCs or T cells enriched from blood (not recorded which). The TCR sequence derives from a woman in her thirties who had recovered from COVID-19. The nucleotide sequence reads TGTGCCAGCTCACCTGGGCTGAACACTGAAGCTTTCTTT. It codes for CASSPGLNTEAFF.